What follows are 24 T cell receptor beta chains derived from one specimen sequenced in a study of blood T cells in healthy people across ages. Through a sample-barcoded 5' primer and a J-beta primer mix, a second PCR was run for roughly 6 to 11 cycles. TCRdb reprocessed the 5' RACE reads with MiXCR, giving one entry per CDR3 protein. The sample yields around 970,000 distinct CDR3 sequences, roughly half seen once. Sample: blood. These TCRs come from a woman aged 55-69 years in good health.

On this clonotype itself: An end of the junction does not agree with germline; a read error may underlie this. This chain joins TRBV11-1 and TRBJ2-5, with 12 bases matching TRBD2. Looked up from germline, CDR1 is SGHAT and CDR2 is FQDESV (reference sequence). The CDR3 is 15 amino acids. CDR3 DNA sequence: TGTGCCGGCAGCGAAAGGACTAGCGGGAAAGAGACCCAGTACTTC. Its translation: CAGSERTSGKETQYF.

This chain uses TRBV10-3 with TRBJ2-4, with D unresolved. CDR3 size: 13 residues. Trimming stripped 4 bases from V and 6 bases from J, with 10 bases between. Germline V CDR1 and CDR2: ENHRY, SYGVKD. Here the CDR3 DNA reads TGTGCCATCAGTGGGTCCCCACTAAACATTCAGTACTTC. As protein: CAISGSPLNIQYF.

This clonotype was seen only a few times. The rearrangement uses TRBV29-1 and TRBJ2-5; 8 nucleotides agree with TRBD2. CDR1 and CDR2 (germline): SQVTM, ANQGSEA. V lost 4 bases and J lost 3; bases outside the gene matches: 13. The CDR3 loop spans 16 amino acids. The chain's CDR3 is CSVARPISGIEETQYF. The CDR3 DNA follows: TGCAGCGTTGCAAGGCCAATTAGCGGGATTGAAGAGACCCAGTACTTC. Using reference TRBV29-1 and TRBJ2-5 for the parts outside the CDR3, the full variable domain is SAVISQKPSRDICQRGTSLTIQCQVDSQVTMMFWYRQQPGQSLTLIATANQGSEATYESGFVIDKFPISRPNLTFSTLTVSNMSPEDSSIYLCSVARPISGIEETQYFGPGTRLLVL.

The chain recombines TRBV4-1 with TRBJ2-7; 8 bases fit TRBD2. The junction had 4 bases not matched to a gene; V was cut back by 0 bases and J by 3 bases. This CDR3 has 15 residues. The germline V gene has CDR1 MGHRA and CDR2 YSYEKL. CDR3 DNA: TGCGCCAGCAGCCAAGATTGGCGGGAGGACTACGAGCAGTACTTC. This codes for CASSQDWREDYEQYF.

As regards this clonotype: At one end the junction does not follow the germline gene, possibly because of a read error. This sequence joins TRBV6-1 and TRBJ1-2; a weak D match, TRBD1 (6 bases). From germline, CDR1 is MNHNS and CDR2 SASEGT. The length of the CDR3 is 13 residues. The CDR3 loop is CVSERGGANGYTF. The CDR3 DNA is TGTGTCAGCGAGCGGGGGGGCGCAAATGGCTACACCTTC.

This clonotype appeared a single time. This chain links TRBV29-1 with TRBJ2-1, with 8 bases identical to TRBD2. This CDR3 is 18 amino acids long. V lost 1 base to trimming and J lost 5 bases; unmatched junction nucleotides: 16. Germline V gene lookup returns CDR1 SQVTM and CDR2 ANQGSEA. CDR3 DNA: TGCAGCGTTGAAGGCCCTCTGAGAGCGGGAGCGGGAAACAATGAGCAGTTCTTC. This encodes CSVEGPLRAGAGNNEQFF.

The V call is TRBV27, the J call TRBJ2-1, with TRBD2 matching 10 bases. Germline V gene lookup returns CDR1 MNHEY and CDR2 SMNVEV (reference sequence). Trimming took 3 bases from V and 0 from J; bases not matched to a gene: 8. The CDR3 contains 18 residues. CDR3 loop: CASSFILAGVGSYNEQFF. CDR3 in DNA: TGTGCCAGCAGTTTTATTCTAGCGGGAGTAGGCTCCTACAATGAGCAGTTCTTC.

This chain joins TRBV4-1 and TRBJ2-7; D may be TRBD2 (5 bases). Trimming stripped 1 base from V and 12 bases from J, with 19 bases between. Germline V gives CDR1 MGHRA, CDR2 YSYEKL. The CDR3 is 14 amino acids. The CDR3 is CASSQVWRKETRYF. CDR3 in DNA: TGCGCCAGCAGCCAAGTCTGGAGGAAAGAGACCCGGTACTTC.

This chain connects TRBV5-6 to TRBJ1-1; D unresolved. V was pared by 0 bases and J by 5 bases, with 5 bases between. In germline, CDR1 is SGHDT, CDR2 YYEEEE. The CDR3 has 12 residues. For the CDR3, the DNA is TGTGCCAGCAGCTTGGCAGCTACTGAAGCTTTCTTT. Protein: CASSLAATEAFF.

The chain links TRBV6-2 or TRBV6-3 to TRBJ2-6; no reliable D call. Germline assignment: CDR1 MNHEY and CDR2 SVGEGT. V was trimmed by 8 bases and J by 2 bases, leaving 7 bases between them. The CDR3 spans 13 residues. CDR3: CASGDPGANVLTF. The CDR3 DNA sequence: TGTGCCAGCGGAGACCCTGGGGCCAACGTCCTGACTTTC.

This chain joins TRBV20-1 and TRBJ2-2, with 7 bases lining up with TRBD2. Germline V gene lookup returns CDR1 DFQATT and CDR2 SNEGSKA (reference sequence). V lost 6 bases, J lost 3 bases, and 10 bases stayed unmatched. This CDR3 has 15 amino acids. The CDR3 region has the DNA TGCAGTGCGGCGAGCGGGATTGTGGACACCGGGGAGCTGTTTTTT. This sequence encodes CSAASGIVDTGELFF.

The V call is TRBV2, the J call TRBJ1-5, with D hard to call. Trimming took off 6 bases at V and 7 bases at J, with 7 bases between the two ends. This CDR3 comprises 11 residues. Germline-derived CDR1 and CDR2 are SNHLY and FYNNEI. The CDR3 loop is CASRVLQPQHF. The CDR3 bases are TGTGCCAGCAGAGTGCTACAGCCCCAGCATTTT.

The chain employs TRBV5-5 and TRBJ1-4; 10 bases fit TRBD1. V lost 5 bases and J lost 5; bases outside the gene matches: 6. Per the germline V gene, CDR1 is SGHKS and CDR2 is YYEKEE (reference sequence). The CDR3 runs 15 residues. The CDR3 is CASSLDRGPNEKLFF. The DNA for the CDR3 is TGTGCCAGCAGTCTCGACAGGGGGCCAAATGAAAAACTGTTTTTT.

This chain connects TRBV21-1 to TRBJ1-6. TRBV21-1 is a known pseudogene. The CDR3 consists of 11 residues. The CDR3 DNA sequence: TGTGCCAGCGATTCAAGGGAGCCGCTCCACTTT. It encodes CASDSREPLHF.

The J gene is TRBJ2-3, the V gene TRBV7-9, with 9 bases matching TRBD2. J lost 7 bases, V lost 8 bases, and 13 bases had no gene match. Germline CDR1 reads SEHNR; CDR2 reads FQNEAQ (reference sequence). CDR3 length: 15 amino acids. CDR3 DNA sequence: TGTGCCAGCCGCACCGGTCTAGCGGGATCTAATACGCAGTATTTT. Its translation is CASRTGLAGSNTQYF.

The chain employs TRBV20-1 and TRBJ1-6, with D possibly being TRBD1 (5 bases). The CDR3 extends over 15 amino acids. The V end lost 6 bases, the J end lost 8 bases, and 20 bases lay between the germline ends. The germline V gene encodes CDR1 DFQATT and CDR2 SNEGSKA (reference sequence). The CDR3, as DNA: TGCAGTGCGCACAGAAATGTTGGGGGGGATTCACCCCTCCACTTT. Translating gives CSAHRNVGGDSPLHF.

Of note for this clonotype: A much larger clone sits a single nucleotide away, making a read error possible. This chain joins TRBV12-3 or TRBV12-4 and TRBJ2-2, with 14 bases identical to TRBD2. CDR3 size: 15 residues. The CDR3 loop reads CASSLGLAGVGEPFF. CDR3 bases: TGTGCCAGCAGTTTGGGACTAGCGGGAGTCGGGGAGCCGTTTTTT.

This clonotype was seen many times. J is TRBJ2-7 and V is TRBV7-2; 7 bases map to TRBD1. The junction had 10 bases not matched to a gene; V was cut back by 5 bases and J by 3 bases. This CDR3 contains 15 residues. Per the germline V gene, CDR1 is SGHTA and CDR2 is FQGNSA. In DNA, the CDR3 is TGTGCCAGCAGCCTCAGACAGGGCAGTATCTACGAGCAGTACTTC. It specifies CASSLRQGSIYEQYF.

The CDR3 nucleotides read TGTGCCAGCAGCGAGAGCGGGAGGCACAATGAGCAGTTCTTC. This codes for CASSESGRHNEQFF. The chain links TRBV9 to TRBJ2-1, with TRBD2 matching 9 bases. Unmatched junction bases numbered 3, after V lost 3 bases and J lost 5 bases. Germline-derived CDR1 and CDR2 are SGDLS and YYNGEE. The length of the CDR3 is 14 residues.

This clonotype has just a few counts. The chain combines TRBV20-1 with TRBJ1-1, with no clear D. Trimming took off 1 base at V and 5 bases at J, with 11 bases between the two ends. The length of the CDR3 is 13 residues. Germline V gene sequence: CDR1 DFQATT, CDR2 SNEGSKA (reference sequence). The CDR3 here is CSARGPVRTEAFF. The CDR3 DNA follows: TGCAGTGCTAGAGGTCCAGTGAGGACTGAAGCTTTCTTT.

CDR3 DNA: TGTGCCAGCAGTTCGGGACCAACTACCACAGATACGCAGTATTTT. Amino acids: CASSSGPTTTDTQYF. The chain uses TRBV12-3 or TRBV12-4 and TRBJ2-3, with D possibly called TRBD1 or TRBD2 (5 bases each). CDR3 size: 15 residues. Trimming cost V 4 bases and J 2 bases, with 13 bases left between them.

This clonotype was picked up a small number of times. The V and J genes are TRBV28 and TRBJ2-7, with D perhaps matching TRBD2 (5 bases). V lost 4 bases to trimming and J lost 9 bases, with 19 bases between them. This CDR3 has 14 amino acids. Per the germline V gene, CDR1 is MDHEN and CDR2 is SYDVKM. The CDR3: CASSSTGNYVGQYF. The CDR3 nucleotides are TGTGCCAGCAGTTCCACGGGGAACTACGTTGGGCAGTACTTC. The full variable domain, rest sourced from reference TRBV28 and TRBJ2-7, is DVKVTQSSRYLVKRTGEKVFLECVQDMDHENMFWYRQDPGLGLRLIYFSYDVKMKEKGDIPEGYSVSREKKERFSLILESASTNQTSMYLCASSSTGNYVGQYFGPGTRLTVT.

The chain recombines TRBV5-1 with TRBJ2-1, with D tentatively TRBD1 (6 bases). Trimming took off 4 bases at V and 3 bases at J, with 14 bases between the two ends. Per germline, CDR1 SGHRS and CDR2 YFSETQ. The CDR3 is 15 amino acids. In DNA form, the CDR3 reads TGCGCCAGCAGCGCCGGACAGTTCCTCTACAATGAGCAGTTCTTC. Amino acids: CASSAGQFLYNEQFF.

The chain links TRBV11-2 to TRBJ2-3; D is uncertain. This CDR3 has 14 amino acids. Germline loops: CDR1 SGHAT, CDR2 FQNNGV. The V end was cut by 3 bases, the J end by 2 bases, with 9 bases between. For the CDR3, the DNA is TGTGCCAGCAGCTTTAACACAAACACAGATACGCAGTATTTT. As protein: CASSFNTNTDTQYF.